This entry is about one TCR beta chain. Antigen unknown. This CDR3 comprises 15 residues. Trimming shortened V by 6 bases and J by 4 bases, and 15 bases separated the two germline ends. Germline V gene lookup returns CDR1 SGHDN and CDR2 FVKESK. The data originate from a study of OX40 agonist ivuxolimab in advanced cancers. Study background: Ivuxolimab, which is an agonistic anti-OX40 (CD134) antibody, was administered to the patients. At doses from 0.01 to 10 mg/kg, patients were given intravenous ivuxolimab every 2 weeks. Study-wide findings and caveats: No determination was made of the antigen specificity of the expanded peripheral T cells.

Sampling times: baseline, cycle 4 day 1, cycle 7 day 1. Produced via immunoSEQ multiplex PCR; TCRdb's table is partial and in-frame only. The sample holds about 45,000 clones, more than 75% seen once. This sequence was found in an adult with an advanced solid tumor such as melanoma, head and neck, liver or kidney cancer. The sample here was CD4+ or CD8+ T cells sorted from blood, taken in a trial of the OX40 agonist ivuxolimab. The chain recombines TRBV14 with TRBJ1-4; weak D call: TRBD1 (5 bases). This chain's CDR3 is CASSYHGTHNEKLFF. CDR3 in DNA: TGTGCCAGCAGTTACCACGGGACCCATAATGAAAAACTGTTTTTT.